What follows are 30 T cell receptor beta chains derived from one specimen sequenced in a study of cytomegalovirus exposure and HLA in healthy donors. 13 Jbeta primers and 60 Vbeta primers were used for the PCR. Method: immunoSEQ multiplex PCR; TCRdb's copy keeps in-frame clones and lacks some. The sample comprises around 100,000 clones, 60% to 70% of which are singletons, and approximately 3.8% rests with the top ten. The sample taken for sequencing was PBMCs. These receptor sequences come from a man aged 25-45 years in good health and CMV-seropositive.

The rearrangement links TRBV6-6 to TRBJ2-7; D is unclear. Trimming removed 5 bases at V and 2 bases at J, with 4 bases between. CDR1 and CDR2 from the germline V gene are MNHNY and SVGAGI (reference sequence). This CDR3 has 11 residues. The CDR3 DNA sequence: TGTGCCAGCAGTGTAACCTACGAGCAGTACTTC. Its protein is CASSVTYEQYF.

The DNA of the CDR3 is TGTGCCAGCACCCTCGAGAACTATGGCTACACCTTC. Translated: CASTLENYGYTF. V is TRBV12-1 and J is TRBJ1-2. TRBV12-1 is a pseudogene. The CDR3 is 12 amino acids.

In nucleotides, the CDR3 is TGTGCCAGCAGCCTAAGCCAGGGAACCTACGAGCAGTACTTC. Encoded protein: CASSLSQGTYEQYF. V is TRBV7-2 and J is TRBJ2-7; a possible D gene is TRBD1 (5 bases). V lost 5 bases and J 2 bases, leaving 13 bases between the germline ends. The CDR3 spans 14 residues. Germline V lookup: CDR1 SGHTA, CDR2 FQGNSA.

The J gene is TRBJ1-1, the V gene TRBV10-2; 9 nucleotides line up with TRBD1. Germline values: CDR1 WSHSY, CDR2 SAAADI. This CDR3 comprises 17 residues. After removal of 4 bases from V and 1 base from J, the junction contained 10 bases not matched to a gene. CDR3: CASSATGTGIPNTEAFF. Here the CDR3 DNA reads TGCGCCAGCAGTGCAACCGGGACAGGGATTCCGAACACTGAAGCTTTCTTT.

This chain joins TRBV6-5 and TRBJ1-2; perhaps TRBD1 as D (5 bases). Trimming took off 5 bases at V and 5 bases at J, with 12 bases between the two ends. Germline V gene sequence: CDR1 MNHEY, CDR2 SVGAGI. The CDR3 consists of 13 residues. CDR3 protein: CASSERQPYGYTF. CDR3 in DNA: TGTGCCAGCAGTGAGAGACAGCCGTATGGCTACACCTTC.

CDR3 nucleotides: TGTGCCAGCAGTCTGACTAGCGGGGGGGCCCATGAGCAGTTCTTC. Its protein is CASSLTSGGAHEQFF. The chain links TRBV6-4 to TRBJ2-1; TRBD2 matches 14 bases. The V and J ends lost 5 bases and 8 bases, in that order; junction bases with no gene match: 5. Germline values: CDR1 MRHNA, CDR2 SNTAGT. The CDR3 runs to 15 residues.

The chain recombines TRBV11-3 with TRBJ2-7; D perhaps matches TRBD2 (5 bases). The CDR3 consists of 13 residues. The germline V gene has CDR1 SGHNT and CDR2 YENEEA. V lost 2 bases and J lost 6, with 11 bases in between. CDR3 DNA sequence: TGTGCCAGCAGCTTACCCCAGGCGGGCGAGCAGTACTTC. It yields the protein CASSLPQAGEQYF.

Concerning this clone: The junction and the germline gene differ at one end; a read error may be behind it. This rearrangement joins TRBV9 to TRBJ1-5; TRBD1 might be the D (5 bases). The CDR3 has 14 amino acids. Germline lookup yields CDR1 SGDLS and CDR2 YYNGEE. The CDR3: CASSALAGNRPQHF. CDR3 sequence (DNA): TGTGCCAGCAGCGCCCTCGCAGGGAATCGGCCCCAGCATTTT.

This clone was counted between two and nine times. This rearrangement joins TRBV6-5 to TRBJ2-7, with D possibly TRBD2 on 5 matching bases. Germline values: CDR1 MNHEY, CDR2 SVGAGI. The CDR3 spans 12 residues. Trimming removed 5 bases from V and 4 bases from J, with 9 bases in between. CDR3 sequence reads: CASSDPGYEQYF. The CDR3 nucleotides are TGTGCCAGCAGTGATCCGGGGTACGAGCAGTACTTC.

This clone was seen a few times. One end of the junction varies from germline; a read error may be responsible. The chain recombines TRBV7-9 with TRBJ1-1; D is undetermined. This CDR3 region has 10 residues. Germline lookup yields CDR1 SEHNR and CDR2 FQNEAQ (reference sequence). The CDR3 loop reads CSSSLGPAFF. The CDR3 DNA is TGTTCCAGCAGCTTAGGGCCGGCTTTCTTT.

The V gene is TRBV5-5, the J gene TRBJ2-7, with TRBD1 identical over 8 bases. The germline CDR1 and CDR2 sequences are SGHKS and YYEKEE (reference sequence). The CDR3 is made up of 15 amino acids. V shed 4 bases, J shed 3 bases, and the junction held 9 bases outside the gene matches. In DNA form, the CDR3 reads TGTGCCAGCAGCCGTCGCGGACAGGGCTTCTACGAGCAGTACTTC. It encodes CASSRRGQGFYEQYF.

The CDR3 loop reads CASSDGDSPRYEQYF. The CDR3 nucleotides read TGTGCCAGCAGCGATGGGGACAGCCCCAGGTACGAGCAGTACTTC. The gene calls are TRBV21-1 and TRBJ2-7; TRBD1 is the table's D call and was not checked against the DNA. TRBV21-1 is labeled a pseudogene. CDR3 size: 15 residues.

Only a few counts were recorded for this clone. As DNA, the CDR3 is TGTGCCAGCAGTTCTTGGGAGACTGAAGCTTTCTTT. It specifies CASSSWETEAFF. The rearrangement joins TRBV6-5 to TRBJ1-1, with no clear D. The CDR3 spans 12 residues. Germline values: CDR1 MNHEY, CDR2 SVGAGI. Trimming shortened V by 4 bases and J by 5 bases, and 8 bases separated the two germline ends.

The chain carries TRBV6-1 and TRBJ1-2; TRBD1 might be the D (5 bases). Between the trimmed V and J ends, which lost 6 bases and 1 base, there was a span of 15 bases. Looked up from germline, CDR1 is MNHNS and CDR2 is SASEGT. The CDR3 has 15 residues. The CDR3 reads CASSQGLTFNYGYTF. The DNA for the CDR3 is TGTGCCAGCAGCCAGGGACTCACCTTTAACTATGGCTACACCTTC.

The CDR3 DNA sequence: TGTGCCAGCAGCTTCACCAGGGCCCACGAGCAGTACTTC. This gives the protein CASSFTRAHEQYF. This rearrangement joins TRBV13 to TRBJ2-7; perhaps TRBD1 as D (5 bases). The CDR3 totals 13 residues. V shed 3 bases and J shed 5 bases, with 11 bases lying between them. CDR1 PRHDT and CDR2 FYEKMQ come from the germline V gene (reference sequence).

The table lists this clone with a count of one. V gene TRBV5-5 combines with J gene TRBJ2-7, with a weak D call TRBD1 (6 bases). The CDR3 spans 14 residues. Germline CDR1 is SGHKS and CDR2 is YYEKEE (reference sequence). Trimming removed 1 base from V and 5 bases from J, with 13 bases in between. CDR3 residues: CASSLMGTRNEQYF. CDR3 DNA: TGTGCCAGCAGCTTGATGGGGACAAGGAACGAGCAGTACTTC.

CDR3 amino acids: CASHATNIGTEAFF. The CDR3 DNA follows: TGTGCCTCTCACGCCACCAACATTGGCACTGAAGCTTTCTTT. The V gene is TRBV6-5, the J gene TRBJ1-1; D remains ambiguous. The V gene's germline CDR1 is MNHEY and CDR2 SVGAGI. V lost 11 bases and J lost 4, with 20 bases in between. The CDR3 runs to 14 residues.

The chain is built from TRBV14 and TRBJ1-4; D gene unclear. Trimming removed 3 bases at V and 8 bases at J, with 7 bases between. Germline loops: CDR1 SGHDN, CDR2 FVKESK. CDR3 size: 12 residues. CDR3 nucleotide sequence: TGTGCCAGCAGCCAGTTGAGCGAAAAACTGTTTTTT. This codes for CASSQLSEKLFF.

The chain links TRBV5-1 to TRBJ2-7, with TRBD1 identical over 10 bases. CDR1 and CDR2 from the germline V gene are SGHRS and YFSETQ. CDR3 length: 15 amino acids. V lost 2 bases, J lost 5 bases, and 7 bases stayed unmatched. The CDR3 region is CASSFGDRGEDEQYF. DNA of the CDR3: TGCGCCAGCAGCTTCGGGGACAGGGGAGAGGACGAGCAGTACTTC.

This clone was recorded only once. This chain connects TRBV19 to TRBJ2-1, with D perhaps TRBD1 (6 bases). The ends were cut back, 5 bases at V and 3 bases at J, with 14 bases in the middle. The V gene's germline CDR1 is LNHDA and CDR2 SQIVND (reference sequence). The CDR3 totals 15 residues. The CDR3 protein is CASSWAGVIYNEQFF. The CDR3 region has the DNA TGTGCCAGTAGTTGGGCAGGGGTTATCTACAATGAGCAGTTCTTC.

This chain links TRBV11-3 with TRBJ2-6, with unresolved D. This CDR3 spans 13 amino acids. Germline-derived CDR1 and CDR2 are SGHNT and YENEEA. Trimming left V 6 bases short and J 2 bases short, with 5 bases between. The CDR3 protein is CASRRAGANVLTF. CDR3 nucleotides: TGTGCCAGCAGGAGAGCTGGGGCCAACGTCCTGACTTTC.

This clone was picked up one time. The chain combines TRBV13 with TRBJ1-1, with TRBD1 as a possible D gene (5 bases). Per the germline V gene, CDR1 is PRHDT and CDR2 is FYEKMQ (reference sequence). This CDR3 region has 13 residues. V was cut by 5 bases and J by 5 bases, with 12 bases left in between. The CDR3 DNA sequence: TGTGCCAGCAGCCCTGACAGCGAGACTGAAGCTTTCTTT. Its translation is CASSPDSETEAFF.

This clone has a handful of counts. The CDR3 DNA reads TGTGCCAGCAGCTTGGGCCCAACAACCCAGTACTTC. The encoded protein is CASSLGPTTQYF. The gene calls are TRBV7-2 and TRBJ2-5; D is unclear. The CDR3 is 12 residues long. The V gene lost 3 bases and the J gene lost 8 bases, with 10 bases spanning the gap. CDR1 and CDR2 from the germline V gene are SGHTA and FQGNSA.

The chain carries TRBV11-3 and TRBJ2-7, with TRBD1 matching 11 bases. Germline V gives CDR1 SGHNT, CDR2 YENEEA. The CDR3 totals 14 residues. Germline trimming cut 5 bases from V and 5 bases from J; bases unmatched to any gene: 5. CDR3 DNA sequence: TGTGCCAGCAGCCCACGGACAGGGGGCGACGAGCAGTACTTC. Its translation: CASSPRTGGDEQYF.

CDR3 DNA sequence: TGCGCCAGCAGCTTAGGGACAGGGAACGATGAGCAGTTCTTC. As protein: CASSLGTGNDEQFF. The genes are TRBV5-1 and TRBJ2-1; TRBD1 agrees at 9 bases. Trimming cost V 2 bases and J 8 bases; bases outside gene matches: 5. CDR3 length: 14 amino acids. Germline V gene sequence: CDR1 SGHRS, CDR2 YFSETQ.

This clone was seen only once. J is TRBJ2-2 and V is TRBV11-2; a possible D gene is TRBD2 (6 bases). This CDR3 spans 13 amino acids. Germline loops: CDR1 SGHAT, CDR2 FQNNGV. Trimming cost V 5 bases and J 5 bases, with 9 bases left between them. The CDR3 sequence: CASSTGGTGELFF. The CDR3 bases are TGTGCCAGCAGCACCGGAGGGACCGGGGAGCTGTTTTTT.

V usage is TRBV7-2 and J usage is TRBJ2-2; the match to TRBD2 covers 8 bases. CDR1 is SGHTA, CDR2 FQGNSA, per germline. The CDR3 sequence is 17 residues long. Unmatched junction bases numbered 15, after V lost 5 bases and J lost 7 bases. The CDR3 nucleotides read TGTGCCAGCAGCCCGATCATATCGGGGGGGCGGGGCGGGGAGCTGTTTTTT. The encoded protein is CASSPIISGGRGGELFF. Full variable domain (rest looked up from reference TRBV7-2 and TRBJ2-2): GAGVSQSPSNKVTEKGKDVELRCDPISGHTALYWYRQSLGQGLEFLIYFQGNSAPDKSGLPSDRFSAERTGGSVSTLTIQRTQQEDSAVYLCASSPIISGGRGGELFFGEGSRLTVL.

The chain has TRBV5-4 and TRBJ2-7; a possible D gene is TRBD1 (6 bases). From germline, CDR1 is SGHNT and CDR2 YYREEE (reference sequence). The CDR3 runs to 15 residues. V lost 5 bases to trimming and J lost 5 bases, with 20 bases between them. The CDR3 sequence is CASRPIQGVLNEQYF. DNA of the CDR3: TGTGCCAGCAGACCTATACAGGGAGTTCTTAACGAGCAGTACTTC.

The rearrangement joins TRBV29-1 to TRBJ2-4; 8 bases align to TRBD1. The germline gives CDR1 SQVTM, CDR2 ANQGSEA. This CDR3 is built from 11 residues. The J segment lost 15 bases and the V segment lost 4 bases, leaving 8 bases of the junction unmatched. CDR3 loop: CSVVFQGARYF. The CDR3 region has the DNA TGCAGCGTTGTGTTTCAGGGGGCAAGGTACTTC.

The chain links TRBV11-2 to TRBJ1-2; maybe TRBD1 (5 bases). The V end was cut by 3 bases, the J end by 6 bases, with 14 bases between. Germline V gene lookup returns CDR1 SGHAT and CDR2 FQNNGV. The CDR3 length is 14 residues. DNA for the CDR3: TGTGCCAGCAGCTTCTTGACAGCTTATAATGGCTACACCTTC. Translation: CASSFLTAYNGYTF.